The 17 T cell receptor beta chains below come from one sample, sequenced in a study of cytomegalovirus exposure and HLA in healthy donors. Libraries were prepared by immunoSEQ multiplex PCR; TCRdb keeps only in-frame clonotypes and omits some of them. The table has 90,000 to 110,000 clones, roughly 86% seen once. Specimen: PBMCs. The receptors shown here come from a woman aged 18-29 years in good health and CMV-seronegative.

The rearrangement uses TRBV6-5 and TRBJ1-6; TRBD1 is a possible D gene (5 bases). The CDR3 length is 16 residues. The germline V gene encodes CDR1 MNHEY and CDR2 SVGAGI. V lost 0 bases to trimming and J lost 7 bases, with 13 bases between them. The CDR3 spells CASSYSIGRQNSPLHF. CDR3 coding DNA: TGTGCCAGCAGTTACTCGATTGGGCGACAGAATTCACCCCTCCACTTT.

The J gene is TRBJ2-1, the V gene TRBV13, with TRBD2 matching 10 bases. Germline assignment: CDR1 PRHDT and CDR2 FYEKMQ (reference sequence). The CDR3 has 17 amino acids. V gave up 4 bases and J gave up 1 base; unmatched junction bases: 7. The CDR3 DNA sequence: TGTGCCAGCAGCTGGCGAGCGGGAGGGGAATCCTACAATGAGCAGTTCTTC. Protein: CASSWRAGGESYNEQFF. The entire variable domain, with the rest obtained from reference TRBV13 and TRBJ2-1, is as follows: AAGVIQSPRHLIKEKRETATLKCYPIPRHDTVYWYQQGPGQDPQFLISFYEKMQSDKGSIPDRFSAQQFSDYHSELNMSSLELGDSALYFCASSWRAGGESYNEQFFGPGTRLTVL.

The J gene is TRBJ2-7, the V gene TRBV18; 7 positions match TRBD1. The CDR3 has 16 residues. Germline values: CDR1 KGHSH, CDR2 LQKENI. V lost 3 bases to trimming and J lost 1 base; unmatched junction nucleotides: 9. The CDR3 DNA reads as TGTGCCAGCTCACCCCTCCGGGACAGCGGATCCTACGAGCAGTACTTC. Protein: CASSPLRDSGSYEQYF.

The chain couples TRBV28 to TRBJ1-5, with D uncertain. The V and J ends lost 2 bases and 4 bases respectively, with 12 bases between them. The CDR3 covers 15 residues. Germline loops: CDR1 MDHEN, CDR2 SYDVKM. The CDR3 DNA sequence: TGTGCCAGCAGTTTAGGAGGAAATCGGAATCAGCCCCAGCATTTT. Its translation: CASSLGGNRNQPQHF.

This rearrangement joins TRBV5-4 to TRBJ2-5; TRBD1 is a possible D gene (6 bases). The germline V and J ends were trimmed by 3 bases and 9 bases, with 18 bases remaining between them. This CDR3 is 14 amino acids long. From germline, CDR1 is SGHNT and CDR2 YYREEE (reference sequence). The CDR3: CASSSSLGAVAQYF. CDR3 sequence (DNA): TGTGCCAGCAGCTCGTCTCTGGGGGCCGTGGCCCAGTACTTC.

The J gene is TRBJ2-3, the V gene TRBV9; D unresolved. The germline V gene has CDR1 SGDLS and CDR2 YYNGEE. The CDR3 spans 16 residues. Trimming removed 0 bases at V and 2 bases at J, with 13 bases between. The chain's CDR3 is CASSVGASTPTDTQYF. DNA of the CDR3: TGTGCCAGCAGCGTAGGGGCTTCGACCCCCACAGATACGCAGTATTTT.

This chain joins TRBV5-1 and TRBJ2-7; D remains unclear. The germline V gene encodes CDR1 SGHRS and CDR2 YFSETQ. V lost 0 bases and J 6 bases, leaving 19 bases between the germline ends. This CDR3 is 16 amino acids long. The CDR3 reads CASSLDSGSFYFEQYF. DNA for the CDR3: TGCGCCAGCAGCTTGGATTCGGGTTCCTTTTATTTCGAGCAGTACTTC.

This chain joins TRBV18 and TRBJ2-2; 7 bases align to TRBD1. The germline V gene encodes CDR1 KGHSH and CDR2 LQKENI. The CDR3 has 15 amino acids. After removal of 6 bases from V and 4 bases from J, the junction contained 8 bases not matched to a gene. The CDR3 DNA follows: TGTGCCAGCTCTCGACAGGGAGCTAGCACCGGGGAGCTGTTTTTT. Amino acids: CASSRQGASTGELFF.

V is TRBV5-4 and J is TRBJ2-1; 11 positions agree with TRBD1. V was pared by 5 bases and J by 14 bases, with 6 bases of the junction left unmatched. CDR1 is SGHNT and CDR2 is YYREEE in the germline V gene (reference sequence). The CDR3 has 12 residues. CDR3 in DNA: TGTGCCAGCAGTTTTCCGGGACAGGGGGAGTTCTTC. This codes for CASSFPGQGEFF. Complete variable domain (other parts from reference TRBV5-4 and TRBJ2-1): ETGVTQSPTHLIKTRGQQVTLRCSSQSGHNTVSWYQQALGQGPQFIFQYYREEENGRGNFPPRFSGLQFPNYSSELNVNALELDDSALYLCASSFPGQGEFFGPGTRLTVL.

This chain connects TRBV28 to TRBJ1-1, with TRBD1 identical over 8 bases. Trimming took 6 bases from V and 2 from J; bases not matched to a gene: 2. The length of the CDR3 is 13 residues. CDR1 is MDHEN, CDR2 SYDVKM, per germline. CDR3 sequence (DNA): TGTGCCAGCAGAGACAGGGGTAACACTGAAGCTTTCTTT. Its protein is CASRDRGNTEAFF.

This chain uses TRBV28 with TRBJ2-1, with TRBD1 identical over 8 bases. This CDR3 is 15 amino acids long. Germline V gives CDR1 MDHEN, CDR2 SYDVKM. The trim removed 4 bases at V and 3 bases at J, leaving 5 bases unmatched. This chain's CDR3 is CASSSGTGIYNEQFF. CDR3 nucleotide sequence: TGTGCCAGCAGTTCCGGGACAGGCATCTACAATGAGCAGTTCTTC.

This clone turned up a few times. This chain uses TRBV7-8 with TRBJ2-5; 7 bases map to TRBD1. The CDR3 has 16 amino acids. V shed 3 bases and J 3 bases; nucleotides not matched to a gene: 10. Germline CDR1 SGHVS, CDR2 FQNEAQ. CDR3 bases: TGTGCCAGCAGCTTTCTCCGGACAGGACCCAAAGAGACCCAGTACTTC. It specifies CASSFLRTGPKETQYF.

This clone was observed a few times. The chain links TRBV9 to TRBJ1-2, with TRBD1 identical over 12 bases. Unmatched junction bases numbered 3, after V lost 0 bases and J lost 6 bases. Germline V gene data show CDR1 as SGDLS and CDR2 as YYNGEE. The CDR3 is made up of 15 amino acids. DNA of the CDR3: TGTGCCAGCAGCGTAGGCGGGACAGGGGGCCATGGCTACACCTTC. It specifies CASSVGGTGGHGYTF.

The gene calls are TRBV6-5 and TRBJ1-1; the match to TRBD1 covers 12 bases. J lost 10 bases, V lost 6 bases, and 9 bases had no gene match. The CDR3 loop spans 14 amino acids. Germline V gene sequence: CDR1 MNHEY, CDR2 SVGAGI. The CDR3 coding sequence is TGTGCCAGCAGACCTCCGGGACAGGGGGCGGGAGCTTTCTTT. Translating gives CASRPPGQGAGAFF.

The J gene is TRBJ1-4, the V gene TRBV5-1; the match to TRBD1 covers 9 bases. Germline values: CDR1 SGHRS, CDR2 YFSETQ. V lost 2 bases and J lost 3; bases outside the gene matches: 5. This CDR3 region has 16 residues. CDR3 nucleotides: TGCGCCAGCAGCTTACAGGGGGCAGGGGCTAATGAAAAACTGTTTTTT. Amino acids: CASSLQGAGANEKLFF.

The V gene is TRBV9, the J gene TRBJ1-2; a weak D match, TRBD1 (5 bases). The CDR3 is made up of 15 amino acids. The germline gives CDR1 SGDLS, CDR2 YYNGEE. Trimming removed 5 bases from V and 2 bases from J, with 16 bases in between. CDR3 sequence (DNA): TGTGCCAGCAGTGGGGGGACGGGGCGAAACTATGGCTACACCTTC. This codes for CASSGGTGRNYGYTF.

The rearrangement joins TRBV15 to TRBJ2-4; D unresolved. Trimming took off 0 bases at V and 0 bases at J, with 9 bases between the two ends. Germline CDR1 and CDR2: LNHNV and YYDKDF (reference sequence). The CDR3 consists of 16 residues. The CDR3 DNA is TGTGCCACCAGCAGAGATAGCTCACTAGCCAAAAACATTCAGTACTTC. It codes for CATSRDSSLAKNIQYF.